This TCR beta chain was profiled in a study of early T cells in non-severe SARS-CoV-2 infection. Across the study: Chains were unpaired, as sequencing was done on bulk RNA from unsorted whole blood.

Findings of the study overall: Using VDJdb, the matching emphasized anti-spike CD8 responses while missing private and CD4 specificities.

Comment on this clonotype: Antigen specificity is unknown.

As part of library construction, unique molecular identifiers were attached to individual cDNA molecules. TCRdb used MiXCR to reprocess the 5' RACE reads, holding one entry per CDR3 protein. The sample includes just under 65,000 distinct CDR3 sequences, roughly 8.2% of them seen just once. The CDR3 has 13 amino acids. Trimming removed 0 bases at V and 7 bases at J, with 7 bases between. The germline V gene has CDR1 LGHDT and CDR2 YNNKEL (reference sequence). This chain uses TRBV3-1 with TRBJ1-5; D gene unclear. This sequence was found in an adult who was a healthcare worker with PCR-confirmed SARS-CoV-2 infection or an uninfected control (not recorded which). Sequences were derived from whole blood, sampled at baseline. CDR3 residues: CASSQDRVQPQHF. DNA of the CDR3: TGTGCCAGCAGCCAAGATCGGGTACAGCCCCAGCATTTT.